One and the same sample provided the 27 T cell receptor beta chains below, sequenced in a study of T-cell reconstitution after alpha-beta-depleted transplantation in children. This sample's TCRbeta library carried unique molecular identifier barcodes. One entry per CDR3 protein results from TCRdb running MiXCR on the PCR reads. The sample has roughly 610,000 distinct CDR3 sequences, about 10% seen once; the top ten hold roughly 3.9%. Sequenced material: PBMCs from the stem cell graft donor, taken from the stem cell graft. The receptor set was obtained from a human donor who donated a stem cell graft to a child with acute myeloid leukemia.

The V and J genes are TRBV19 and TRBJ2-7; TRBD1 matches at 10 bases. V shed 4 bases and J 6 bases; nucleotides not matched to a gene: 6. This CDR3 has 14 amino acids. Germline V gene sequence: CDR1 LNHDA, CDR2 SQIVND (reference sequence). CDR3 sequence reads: CASSTFGTGVEQYF. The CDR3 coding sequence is TGTGCCAGTAGTACCTTTGGGACAGGGGTCGAGCAGTACTTC.

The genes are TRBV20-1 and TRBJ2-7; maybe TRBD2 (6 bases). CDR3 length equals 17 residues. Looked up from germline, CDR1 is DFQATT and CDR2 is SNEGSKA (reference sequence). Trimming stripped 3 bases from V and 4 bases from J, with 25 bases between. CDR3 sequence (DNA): TGCAGTGCTAGGCCGGGGGAATTAGTCGCTGGGGTATACGAGCAGTACTTC. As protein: CSARPGELVAGVYEQYF.

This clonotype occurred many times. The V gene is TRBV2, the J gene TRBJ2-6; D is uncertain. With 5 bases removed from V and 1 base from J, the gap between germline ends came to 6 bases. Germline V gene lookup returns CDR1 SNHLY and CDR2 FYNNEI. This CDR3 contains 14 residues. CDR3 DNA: TGTGCCAGCAGTCTTGTGTCTGGGGCCAACGTCCTGACTTTC. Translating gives CASSLVSGANVLTF.

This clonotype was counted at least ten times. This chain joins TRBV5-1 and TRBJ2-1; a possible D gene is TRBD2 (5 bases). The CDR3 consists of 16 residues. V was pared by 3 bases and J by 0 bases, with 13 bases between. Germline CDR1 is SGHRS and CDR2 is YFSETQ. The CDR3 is CASSSGLEPSYNEQFF. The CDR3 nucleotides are TGCGCCAGCAGCTCCGGACTGGAACCCTCCTACAATGAGCAGTTCTTC.

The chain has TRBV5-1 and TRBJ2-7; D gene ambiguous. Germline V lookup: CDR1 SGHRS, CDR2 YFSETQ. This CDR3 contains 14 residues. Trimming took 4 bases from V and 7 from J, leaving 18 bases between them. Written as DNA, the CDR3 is TGCGCCAGCAGCCTGCTCAGTGAAATGGGGGAGCAGTACTTC. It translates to CASSLLSEMGEQYF.

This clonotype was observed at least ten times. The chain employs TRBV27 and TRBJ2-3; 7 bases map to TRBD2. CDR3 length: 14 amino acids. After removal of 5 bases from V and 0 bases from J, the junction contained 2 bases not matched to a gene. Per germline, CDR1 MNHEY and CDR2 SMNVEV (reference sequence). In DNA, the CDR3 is TGTGCCAGCAGTGTGCGGGGGAGCACAGATACGCAGTATTTT. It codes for CASSVRGSTDTQYF.

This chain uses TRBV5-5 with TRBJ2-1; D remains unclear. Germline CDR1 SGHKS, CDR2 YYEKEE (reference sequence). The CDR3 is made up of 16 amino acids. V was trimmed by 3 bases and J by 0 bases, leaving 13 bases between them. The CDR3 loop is CASSSSWSLSYNEQFF. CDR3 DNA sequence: TGTGCCAGCAGCTCCTCTTGGTCCCTCTCCTACAATGAGCAGTTCTTC.

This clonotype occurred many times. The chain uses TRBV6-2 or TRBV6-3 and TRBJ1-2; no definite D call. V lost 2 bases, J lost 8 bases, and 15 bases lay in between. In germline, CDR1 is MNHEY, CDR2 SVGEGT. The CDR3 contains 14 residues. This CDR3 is CASSYKTSLWGYTF. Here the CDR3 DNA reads TGTGCCAGCAGTTACAAGACAAGCTTGTGGGGCTACACCTTC.

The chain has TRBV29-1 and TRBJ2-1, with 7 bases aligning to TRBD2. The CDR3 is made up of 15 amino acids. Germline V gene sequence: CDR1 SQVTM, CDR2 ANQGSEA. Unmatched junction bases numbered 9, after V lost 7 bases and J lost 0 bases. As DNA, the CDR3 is TGCAGCGGGGATACTAGCGTCAGCTCCTACAATGAGCAGTTCTTC. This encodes CSGDTSVSSYNEQFF.

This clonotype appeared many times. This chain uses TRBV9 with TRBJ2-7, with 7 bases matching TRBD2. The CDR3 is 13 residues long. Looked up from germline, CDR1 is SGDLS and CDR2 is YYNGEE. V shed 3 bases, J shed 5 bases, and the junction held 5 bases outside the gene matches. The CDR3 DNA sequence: TGTGCCAGCAGCGAGCGGGATGACAACGAGCAGTACTTC. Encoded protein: CASSERDDNEQYF.

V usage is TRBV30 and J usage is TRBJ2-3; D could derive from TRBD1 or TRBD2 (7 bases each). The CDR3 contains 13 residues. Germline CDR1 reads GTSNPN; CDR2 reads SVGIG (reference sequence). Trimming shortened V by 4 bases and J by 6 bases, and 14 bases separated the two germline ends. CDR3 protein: CAWNSQGGDTQYF. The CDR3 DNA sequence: TGTGCCTGGAATTCCCAGGGGGGGGATACGCAGTATTTT.

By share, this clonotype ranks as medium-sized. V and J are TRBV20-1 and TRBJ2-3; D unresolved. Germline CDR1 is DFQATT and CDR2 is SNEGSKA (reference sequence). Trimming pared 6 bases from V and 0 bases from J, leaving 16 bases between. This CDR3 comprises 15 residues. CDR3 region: CSAPTAHRSTDTQYF. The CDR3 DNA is TGCAGTGCCCCCACAGCGCATCGTAGCACAGATACGCAGTATTTT.

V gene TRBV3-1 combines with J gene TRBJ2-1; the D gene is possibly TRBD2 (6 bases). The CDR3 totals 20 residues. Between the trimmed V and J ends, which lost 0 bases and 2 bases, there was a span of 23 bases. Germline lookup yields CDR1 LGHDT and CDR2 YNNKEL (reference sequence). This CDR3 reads CASSQDRTRERLGPYNEQFF. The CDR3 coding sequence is TGTGCCAGCAGCCAAGATCGGACCCGGGAGCGGCTCGGGCCCTACAATGAGCAGTTCTTC.

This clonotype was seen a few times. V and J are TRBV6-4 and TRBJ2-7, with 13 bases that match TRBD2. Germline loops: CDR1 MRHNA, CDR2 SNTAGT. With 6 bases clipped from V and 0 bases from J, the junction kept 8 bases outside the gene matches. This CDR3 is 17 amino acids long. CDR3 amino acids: CASRPGTSGTFSYEQYF. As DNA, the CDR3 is TGTGCCAGCAGACCCGGGACTAGCGGGACCTTCTCCTACGAGCAGTACTTC.

The CDR3 loop is CASSHEGTGDQPQHF. The CDR3 DNA sequence: TGTGCCAGCAGTCACGAAGGGACAGGAGATCAGCCCCAGCATTTT. The V call is TRBV27, the J call TRBJ1-5, with TRBD1 identical over 8 bases. This CDR3 has 15 residues. Germline-derived CDR1 and CDR2 are MNHEY and SMNVEV (reference sequence). J lost 5 bases, V lost 5 bases, and 8 bases had no gene match.

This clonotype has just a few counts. The CDR3 DNA is TGCAGCGTTGTTTGGGGCCTGGCTATGGAGACCCAGTACTTC. Its translation: CSVVWGLAMETQYF. The chain links TRBV29-1 to TRBJ2-5; a possible D gene is TRBD1 (5 bases). The V end was cut by 4 bases, the J end by 5 bases, with 17 bases between. The length of the CDR3 is 14 residues. Germline V gene lookup returns CDR1 SQVTM and CDR2 ANQGSEA.

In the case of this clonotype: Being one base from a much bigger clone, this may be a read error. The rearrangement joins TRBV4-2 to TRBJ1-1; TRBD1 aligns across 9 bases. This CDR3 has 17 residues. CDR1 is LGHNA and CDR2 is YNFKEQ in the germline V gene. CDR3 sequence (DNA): TGTGCCAGCAGCCAAATAAGGACAGGGGCGTTGGACACTGGAGCTTTCTTT. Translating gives CASSQIRTGALDTGAFF.

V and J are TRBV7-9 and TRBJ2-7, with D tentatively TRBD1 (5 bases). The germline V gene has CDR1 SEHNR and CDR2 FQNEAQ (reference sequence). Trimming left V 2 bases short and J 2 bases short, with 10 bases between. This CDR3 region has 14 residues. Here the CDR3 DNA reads TGTGCCAGCAGCTTACCAGGGTTCGCCTACGAGCAGTACTTC. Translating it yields CASSLPGFAYEQYF. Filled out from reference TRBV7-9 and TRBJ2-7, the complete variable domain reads DTGVSQNPRHKITKRGQNVTFRCDPISEHNRLYWYRQTLGQGPEFLTYFQNEAQLEKSRLLSDRFSAERPKGSFSTLEIQRTEQGDSAMYLCASSLPGFAYEQYFGPGTRLTVT.

The CDR3 region has the DNA TGTGCCAGCAGCCCCGAGACTAGCACCGGGGAGCTGTTTTTT. Translation: CASSPETSTGELFF. V usage is TRBV7-3 and J usage is TRBJ2-2; possibly TRBD2 for D (6 bases). The CDR3 runs to 14 residues. The germline gives CDR1 SGHTA, CDR2 FQGTGA. V was shortened by 5 bases and J by 4 bases, with 11 bases between the two germline ends.

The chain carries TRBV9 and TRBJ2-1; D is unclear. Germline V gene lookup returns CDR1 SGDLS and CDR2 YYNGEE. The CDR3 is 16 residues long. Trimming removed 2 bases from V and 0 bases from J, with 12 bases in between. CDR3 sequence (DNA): TGTGCCAGCAGCGTGCCGGGCCCGAGCTCCTACAATGAGCAGTTCTTC. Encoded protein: CASSVPGPSSYNEQFF.

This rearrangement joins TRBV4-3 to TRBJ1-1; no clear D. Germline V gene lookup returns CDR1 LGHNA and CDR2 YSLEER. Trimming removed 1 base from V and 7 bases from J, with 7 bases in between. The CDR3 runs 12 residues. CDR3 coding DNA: TGCGCCAGCAGCCAAGGGGCCGGTGAAGCTTTCTTT. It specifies CASSQGAGEAFF.

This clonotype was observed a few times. This chain's CDR3 is CSARPLWTGGNNQPQHF. The CDR3 DNA is TGCAGTGCTCGCCCCCTCTGGACAGGGGGGAACAATCAGCCCCAGCATTTT. V and J are TRBV20-1 and TRBJ1-5, with 10 bases that match TRBD1. The CDR3 has 17 residues. Germline CDR1 reads DFQATT; CDR2 reads SNEGSKA (reference sequence). Losses at the gene ends were 5 bases for V and 3 bases for J; bases not matched to a gene: 13.

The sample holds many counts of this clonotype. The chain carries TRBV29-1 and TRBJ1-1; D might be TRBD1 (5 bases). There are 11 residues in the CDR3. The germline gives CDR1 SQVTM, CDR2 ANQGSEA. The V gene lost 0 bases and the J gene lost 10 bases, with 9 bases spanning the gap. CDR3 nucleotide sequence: TGCAGCGTTGAAGACTGGGGCGGAGCTTTCTTT. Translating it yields CSVEDWGGAFF.

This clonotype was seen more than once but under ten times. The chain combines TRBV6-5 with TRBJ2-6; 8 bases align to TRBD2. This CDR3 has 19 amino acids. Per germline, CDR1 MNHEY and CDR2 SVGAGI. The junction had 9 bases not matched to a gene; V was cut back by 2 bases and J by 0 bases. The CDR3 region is CASSYRDGGASSGANVLTF. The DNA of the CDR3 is TGTGCCAGCAGTTACCGGGACGGGGGGGCGAGCTCTGGGGCCAACGTCCTGACTTTC.

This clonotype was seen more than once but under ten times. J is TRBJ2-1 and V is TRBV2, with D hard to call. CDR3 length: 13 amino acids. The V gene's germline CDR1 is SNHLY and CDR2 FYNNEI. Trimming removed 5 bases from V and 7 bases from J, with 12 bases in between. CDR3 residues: CASSPSTLNEQFF. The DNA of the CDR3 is TGTGCCAGCAGTCCTTCTACGCTAAATGAGCAGTTCTTC.

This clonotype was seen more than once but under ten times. CDR3 in DNA: TGTGCCAGCAGCCCCACTAGCGGGAAGGGCAATGAGCAGTTCTTC. It translates to CASSPTSGKGNEQFF. The chain joins TRBV7-2 to TRBJ2-1, with TRBD2 matching over 10 bases. J was trimmed by 6 bases and V by 5 bases; bases with no gene match: 7. The length of the CDR3 is 15 residues. From germline, CDR1 is SGHTA and CDR2 FQGNSA. Supplemented by reference TRBV7-2 and TRBJ2-1, the full variable domain reads GAGVSQSPSNKVTEKGKDVELRCDPISGHTALYWYRQSLGQGLEFLIYFQGNSAPDKSGLPSDRFSAERTGGSVSTLTIQRTQQEDSAVYLCASSPTSGKGNEQFFGPGTRLTVL.

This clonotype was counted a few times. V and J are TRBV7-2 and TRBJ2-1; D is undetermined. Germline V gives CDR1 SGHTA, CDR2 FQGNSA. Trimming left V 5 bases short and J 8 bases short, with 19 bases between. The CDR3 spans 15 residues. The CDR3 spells CASSPTTPNPHEQFF. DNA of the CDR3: TGTGCCAGCAGCCCGACGACTCCCAACCCCCATGAGCAGTTCTTC.